This entry lists 30 T cell receptor beta chains sequenced from one sample in a study of early T cells in non-severe SARS-CoV-2 infection. TCRdb redid the calling of the 5' RACE reads with MiXCR, one entry per CDR3 protein. Of fewer than 50,000 distinct CDR3 sequences listed, 6.1% are singletons. Material for sequencing was whole blood. The receptor set was obtained from an adult who was a healthcare worker with PCR-confirmed SARS-CoV-2 infection or an uninfected control (not recorded which).

The chain recombines TRBV29-1 with TRBJ1-2; D remains ambiguous. The CDR3 loop spans 16 amino acids. Germline assignment: CDR1 SQVTM and CDR2 ANQGSEA. Trimming took off 7 bases at V and 3 bases at J, with 24 bases between the two ends. The CDR3 loop reads CSAHSSGRGNYYGYTF. The CDR3 DNA sequence: TGCAGCGCTCACTCGTCGGGAAGAGGGAATTACTATGGCTACACCTTC.

This clonotype occurred a few times. The genes are TRBV10-1 and TRBJ2-2; D not certain. CDR1 WNHNN and CDR2 SYGVQD come from the germline V gene (reference sequence). The CDR3 runs 12 residues. Trimming stripped 0 bases from V and 12 bases from J, with 8 bases between. CDR3 region: CASSESNGKLFF. DNA of the CDR3: TGCGCCAGCAGTGAGTCGAATGGAAAGCTGTTTTTT.

This clonotype has a count of ten or more. The chain has TRBV4-1 and TRBJ2-5; no clear D. The germline V and J ends were trimmed by 1 base and 2 bases, with 8 bases remaining between them. Germline CDR1 and CDR2: MGHRA and YSYEKL. The CDR3 sequence is 14 residues long. CDR3 region: CASSQVARQETQYF. The CDR3 DNA sequence: TGCGCCAGCAGCCAAGTCGCTCGTCAAGAGACCCAGTACTTC.

The chain recombines TRBV7-9 with TRBJ2-5, with D tentatively TRBD1 (5 bases). The V and J ends lost 1 base and 5 bases respectively, with 8 bases between them. The CDR3 runs to 13 residues. Germline CDR1 and CDR2: SEHNR and FQNEAQ (reference sequence). The CDR3 reads CASSLEGLETQYF. CDR3 sequence (DNA): TGTGCCAGCAGCTTAGAGGGGCTGGAGACCCAGTACTTC.

This sequence joins TRBV28 and TRBJ2-7; D call uncertain. The CDR3 consists of 16 residues. The germline V gene encodes CDR1 MDHEN and CDR2 SYDVKM. V dropped 7 bases and J dropped 0 bases, with 19 bases sitting between them. The CDR3 DNA reads as TGTGCCAGCACCATGGGCCCTGGTCGGAGCTCCTACGAGCAGTACTTC. Encoded protein: CASTMGPGRSSYEQYF.

The CDR3 nucleotides read TGCGCCAGCAGCCAGGCAGGGGGAAATTCCTACGAGCAGTACTTC. The encoded protein is CASSQAGGNSYEQYF. The chain uses TRBV4-3 and TRBJ2-7, with 7 bases that match TRBD1. Germline CDR1 is LGHNA and CDR2 is YSLEER. This CDR3 region has 15 residues. With 3 bases clipped from V and 1 base from J, the junction kept 6 bases outside the gene matches.

This clonotype was picked up a small number of times. V and J are TRBV27 and TRBJ1-2; maybe TRBD1 (5 bases). V was clipped by 5 bases and J by 4 bases, with 11 bases between them. The CDR3 is 13 amino acids. Per the germline V gene, CDR1 is MNHEY and CDR2 is SMNVEV (reference sequence). CDR3 protein: CASSEGPLYGYTF. CDR3 nucleotides: TGTGCCAGCAGTGAGGGACCTCTCTATGGCTACACCTTC.

This clonotype was observed a few times. The CDR3 reads CASSLAAGYEQFF. CDR3 DNA sequence: TGCGCCAGCAGCTTGGCGGCAGGCTATGAGCAGTTCTTC. This sequence joins TRBV5-1 and TRBJ2-1; D call uncertain. V was pared by 0 bases and J by 8 bases, with 9 bases between. Germline V gene lookup returns CDR1 SGHRS and CDR2 YFSETQ. The CDR3 runs to 13 residues.

The sample holds many counts of this clonotype. The chain combines TRBV5-1 with TRBJ1-1, with D maybe TRBD1 (5 bases). The CDR3 extends over 14 amino acids. V was pared by 2 bases and J by 6 bases, with 14 bases between. Germline V gives CDR1 SGHRS, CDR2 YFSETQ. This CDR3 reads CASSFEGTGAEAFF. The CDR3 DNA follows: TGCGCCAGCAGCTTCGAGGGAACGGGGGCTGAAGCTTTCTTT.

There are a few counts of this clonotype. The chain has TRBV12-3 or TRBV12-4 and TRBJ1-1; TRBD1 matches 8 bases. The CDR3 sequence is 14 residues long. The trim removed 5 bases at V and 2 bases at J, leaving 4 bases unmatched. The CDR3 coding sequence is TGTGCCAGCAGTCTTCAGGGGGCTAACACTGAAGCTTTCTTT. This sequence encodes CASSLQGANTEAFF.

Many counts were recorded for this clonotype. The chain joins TRBV30 to TRBJ2-3, with D possibly being TRBD2 (6 bases). In germline, CDR1 is GTSNPN, CDR2 SVGIG (reference sequence). V was pared by 0 bases and J by 2 bases, with 12 bases between. There are 15 residues in the CDR3. CDR3 nucleotide sequence: TGTGCCTGGAGTGTACGCAGCGGGCCCACAGATACGCAGTATTTT. Its protein product is CAWSVRSGPTDTQYF.

This clonotype was counted many times. The CDR3 sequence is CASSLWTGSNTEAFF. The CDR3 DNA sequence: TGTGCCAGCAGCCTTTGGACAGGCTCGAACACTGAAGCTTTCTTT. J is TRBJ1-1 and V is TRBV7-2, with TRBD1 matching over 7 bases. The ends lost 5 bases at V and 1 base at J; junction bases unmatched: 7. This CDR3 is 15 amino acids long. Germline V gene lookup returns CDR1 SGHTA and CDR2 FQGNSA.

The gene calls are TRBV7-9 and TRBJ2-1, with unresolved D. V shed 5 bases and J shed 0 bases, with 14 bases lying between them. This CDR3 region has 16 residues. Germline CDR1 is SEHNR and CDR2 is FQNEAQ (reference sequence). CDR3 sequence reads: CASSNPIPGSYNEQFF. Written as DNA, the CDR3 is TGTGCCAGCAGCAACCCCATACCCGGCTCCTACAATGAGCAGTTCTTC.

This clonotype was observed at least ten times. The genes are TRBV18 and TRBJ1-3; TRBD1 matches at 8 bases. Germline values: CDR1 KGHSH, CDR2 LQKENI. The CDR3 is made up of 22 amino acids. After removal of 4 bases from V and 0 bases from J, the junction contained 23 bases not matched to a gene. This CDR3 is CASSLQRPGGTHSRDSGNTIYF. In DNA, the CDR3 is TGTGCCAGCTCACTTCAACGGCCAGGGGGCACCCATTCACGAGACTCTGGAAACACCATATATTTT. Filled out from reference TRBV18 and TRBJ1-3, the complete variable domain reads NAGVMQNPRHLVRRRGQEARLRCSPMKGHSHVYWYRQLPEEGLKFMVYLQKENIIDESGMPKERFSAEFPKEGPSILRIQQVVRGDSAAYFCASSLQRPGGTHSRDSGNTIYFGEGSWLTVV.

This clonotype appeared a few times. J is TRBJ2-7 and V is TRBV2; 12 nucleotides line up with TRBD2. The CDR3 is 16 amino acids. The V gene end was trimmed by 3 bases and the J gene end by 2 bases; junction bases not matched to a gene: 5. Germline V gene data show CDR1 as SNHLY and CDR2 as FYNNEI. CDR3 sequence (DNA): TGTGCCAGCAGTGATGGACTAGCGGGGAGGGCCTACGAGCAGTACTTC. Translating it yields CASSDGLAGRAYEQYF.

This clonotype was seen ten or more times. The V gene is TRBV5-1, the J gene TRBJ2-7; D is perhaps TRBD1 (5 bases). There are 15 residues in the CDR3. Looked up from germline, CDR1 is SGHRS and CDR2 is YFSETQ. V lost 0 bases, J lost 0 bases, and 10 bases lay in between. This chain's CDR3 is CASSLVVQASYEQYF. The CDR3 nucleotides are TGCGCCAGCAGCTTGGTGGTACAGGCCTCCTACGAGCAGTACTTC.

J is TRBJ2-7 and V is TRBV5-1; 7 nucleotides match TRBD1. Trimming removed 4 bases from V and 0 bases from J; junction bases left unmatched: 7. Germline loops: CDR1 SGHRS, CDR2 YFSETQ. This CDR3 is built from 15 residues. CDR3 sequence reads: CASSLQGQSSYEQYF. CDR3 sequence (DNA): TGCGCCAGCAGCCTACAGGGACAGAGCTCCTACGAGCAGTACTTC.

V and J are TRBV6-2 or TRBV6-3 and TRBJ2-2; D not resolved. CDR1 and CDR2 from the germline V gene are MNHEY and SVGEGT. The CDR3 is 16 residues long. Trimming removed 8 bases from V and 4 bases from J, with 20 bases in between. CDR3 in amino acids: CASSGLDPSGTGELFF. As DNA, the CDR3 is TGTGCCAGCTCCGGTCTAGATCCCTCGGGCACCGGGGAGCTGTTTTTT.

This clonotype appeared many times. The chain carries TRBV20-1 and TRBJ2-7; 13 positions agree with TRBD2. From germline, CDR1 is DFQATT and CDR2 SNEGSKA (reference sequence). Trimming at V came to 5 bases and at J to 5 bases, leaving 18 bases not matched to a gene. The CDR3 contains 18 residues. The CDR3: CSADSGTSGAGQGDEQYF. The CDR3 coding sequence is TGCAGTGCTGACTCCGGGACTAGCGGGGCCGGGCAAGGCGACGAGCAGTACTTC.

This clonotype was detected many times. The J gene is TRBJ2-5, the V gene TRBV11-2, with D possibly TRBD2 on 7 matching bases. Germline lookup yields CDR1 SGHAT and CDR2 FQNNGV. Trimming shortened V by 5 bases and J by 5 bases, and 18 bases separated the two germline ends. The CDR3 length is 15 residues. CDR3 bases: TGTGCCAGCAGCCTAATGGGGGGGGGCACGGAGACCCAGTACTTC. This translates into CASSLMGGGTETQYF.

This clonotype was recorded many times. The chain couples TRBV7-9 to TRBJ1-1; maybe TRBD1 (6 bases). Trimming stripped 5 bases from V and 5 bases from J, with 12 bases between. The germline V gene encodes CDR1 SEHNR and CDR2 FQNEAQ (reference sequence). The CDR3 is made up of 13 amino acids. The CDR3 nucleotides read TGTGCCAGCAGCGCTAGCAGGGGTACTGAAGCTTTCTTT. Translating it yields CASSASRGTEAFF.

The sample holds many counts of this clonotype. The V gene is TRBV6-5, the J gene TRBJ2-2, with 7 bases lining up with TRBD1. After removal of 4 bases from V and 5 bases from J, the junction contained 7 bases not matched to a gene. The CDR3 consists of 15 residues. The germline CDR1 and CDR2 sequences are MNHEY and SVGAGI. The CDR3, as DNA: TGTGCCAGCAGTTTAGTAGGGGGCGAGACCGGGGAGCTGTTTTTT. Amino acid sequence: CASSLVGGETGELFF.

This clonotype showed up just a few times. J is TRBJ2-3 and V is TRBV20-1, with D perhaps matching TRBD2 (7 bases). Germline V gene data show CDR1 as DFQATT and CDR2 as SNEGSKA (reference sequence). V dropped 1 base and J dropped 4 bases, with 21 bases sitting between them. The CDR3 contains 17 residues. CDR3 residues: CSARALTVRGGADTQYF. DNA for the CDR3: TGCAGTGCTAGAGCCTTAACGGTGAGGGGGGGCGCAGATACGCAGTATTTT.

This clonotype was recorded many times. The chain carries TRBV6-1 and TRBJ2-7; the D is unclear. Germline assignment: CDR1 MNHNS and CDR2 SASEGT. The CDR3 totals 14 residues. V shed 7 bases and J shed 3 bases, with 16 bases lying between them. CDR3 sequence: CASTTGEALYEQYF. In DNA form, the CDR3 reads TGTGCCAGCACAACCGGCGAGGCCCTCTACGAGCAGTACTTC.

This sequence joins TRBV7-6 and TRBJ2-3; tentative D call: TRBD2 (6 bases). Germline CDR1 SGHVS, CDR2 FNYEAQ. Trimming stripped 1 base from V and 4 bases from J, with 21 bases between. The CDR3 has 18 amino acids. The CDR3 DNA follows: TGTGCCAGCAGCTTAGAAGGTCGGGGCGGGGCGGCGGCAGATACGCAGTATTTT. It encodes CASSLEGRGGAAADTQYF.

In its sample, this clonotype was seen many times. This rearrangement joins TRBV19 to TRBJ2-7, with D possibly TRBD2 on 7 matching bases. Deletions cut 7 bases from V and 3 bases from J, with 13 bases between. This CDR3 comprises 13 residues. Germline CDR1 and CDR2: LNHDA and SQIVND (reference sequence). The CDR3 protein is CASMERGHYEQYF. Written as DNA, the CDR3 is TGTGCCAGTATGGAGCGGGGACACTACGAGCAGTACTTC.

This clonotype was detected ten times or more. The V call is TRBV20-1, the J call TRBJ1-4; 8 bases agree with TRBD1. Trimming cost V 6 bases and J 8 bases; bases outside gene matches: 5. The CDR3 sequence is 12 residues long. Germline V gene sequence: CDR1 DFQATT, CDR2 SNEGSKA (reference sequence). Here the CDR3 reads CSARRTGEKLFF. CDR3 sequence (DNA): TGCAGTGCCCGACGGACAGGGGAAAAACTGTTTTTT.

This clonotype has just a few counts. The chain is built from TRBV28 and TRBJ1-6; D might be TRBD1 (5 bases). Germline V gene data show CDR1 as MDHEN and CDR2 as SYDVKM. The CDR3 is 15 residues long. The V gene lost 7 bases and the J gene lost 7 bases, with 17 bases spanning the gap. CDR3: CASIPTGRVNSPLHF. CDR3 nucleotide sequence: TGTGCCAGCATCCCAACCGGCAGGGTCAATTCACCCCTCCACTTT.

The table lists this clonotype with a few counts. The rearrangement links TRBV5-6 to TRBJ2-2, with 7 bases lining up with TRBD2. This CDR3 region has 16 residues. V lost 4 bases and J lost 0; bases outside the gene matches: 6. Germline CDR1 reads SGHDT; CDR2 reads YYEEEE. CDR3 loop: CASSHPTSPNTGELFF. For the CDR3, the DNA is TGTGCCAGCAGCCACCCGACTAGCCCGAACACCGGGGAGCTGTTTTTT.

This clonotype was observed at least ten times. The chain is built from TRBV7-8 and TRBJ1-1, with 7 bases identical to TRBD1. After removal of 1 base from V and 3 bases from J, the junction contained 2 bases not matched to a gene. The CDR3 has 14 amino acids. Germline V gives CDR1 SGHVS, CDR2 FQNEAQ. The CDR3 protein is CASSLEGAHTEAFF. The CDR3 DNA reads as TGTGCCAGCAGCTTAGAGGGGGCGCACACTGAAGCTTTCTTT.